Sequencing of this T cell receptor beta chain was carried out in a study of T-cell memory formation after mild COVID-19. Across the whole study: Most TCR clusters belonged to a single donor. Notes on the study in general: Clones which contracted sat mainly in CM and EM if CD4+, and in EMRA if CD8+. Clones that got smaller from day 15 to 85 had even CD4/CD8, while clones growing later tipped toward CD4+.

In germline, CDR1 is LNHNV, CDR2 YYDKDF (reference sequence). The V segment lost 5 bases and the J segment 4 bases; nucleotides outside the gene matches: 15. This CDR3 has 17 amino acids. TCRdb redid the calling of the 5' RACE reads with MiXCR, one entry per CDR3 protein. The sample has 170,000 or so distinct CDR3 sequences, 30% to 35% seen once; the top ten hold around 12%. Remarks on this clonotype: As yet, its antigen is unknown.

The material sequenced was PBMCs or a T cell subset sorted from them (not recorded which). This rearrangement joins TRBV15 to TRBJ2-5; 8 bases are shared with TRBD1. The receptor comes from an adult woman who had mild COVID-19 (a few samples of this study predate the infection). Cell type and time point are not known. The CDR3 nucleotides read TGTGCCACCAGCCGCGGACAGGGCGCTTTTGTCGGAGAGACCCAGTACTTC. This codes for CATSRGQGAFVGETQYF. The whole variable domain, filled in from reference TRBV15 and TRBJ2-5, reads DAMVIQNPRYQVTQFGKPVTLSCSQTLNHNVMYWYQQKSSQAPKLLFHYYDKDFNNEADTPDNFQSRRPNTSFCFLDIRSPGLGDTAMYLCATSRGQGAFVGETQYFGPGTRLLVL.